This is a list of T cell receptor beta chains from one sample in a study of T cell repertoires in cytomegalovirus infection. Which antigens these TCRs recognize remains unknown. TCRdb analysed the reads with MiXCR anew, one entry per CDR3 protein. This table has about 770,000 distinct CDR3 sequences, just under 30% appearing once. This sample comprised cultured CD8+ T cells from PBMCs, obtained from culture after CMV antigen stimulation. The receptors were sampled from a human donor in good health (CMV status not recorded). Some clones in this sample may be carry-over from other donors' samples. The CDR3 runs from the conserved cysteine through the conserved F or W. Fields, in order: V gene, CDR3 length, D gene, J gene, clone size, CDR3 protein, CDR3 DNA. D genes are given only for firm matches. The size entry is marked missing in some rows and otherwise reads once, few, many or a size class.

v_gene: TRBV10-3
len: 13
d_gene: -
j_gene: TRBJ1-1
abundance: -
CDR3aa: CAATGMGNTEAFF
CDR3nt: TGTGCCGCTACAGGGATGGGGAACACTGAAGCTTTCTTT

v_gene: TRBV2
len: 14
d_gene: TRBD1
j_gene: TRBJ2-5
abundance: -
CDR3aa: CASSRRGSLETQYF
CDR3nt: TGTGCCAGCAGCCGCAGGGGGAGTTTAGAGACCCAGTACTTC

v_gene: TRBV6-2/TRBV6-3
len: 17
d_gene: -
j_gene: TRBJ2-1
abundance: -
CDR3aa: CASSPGSRGARYNEQFF
CDR3nt: TGTGCCAGCAGCCCAGGTTCACGAGGGGCGAGATACAATGAGCAGTTCTTC

v_gene: TRBV7-9
len: 15
d_gene: TRBD2
j_gene: TRBJ2-4
abundance: many
CDR3aa: CASSKTSGAKNIQYF
CDR3nt: TGTGCCAGCAGCAAGACTAGCGGGGCCAAAAACATTCAGTACTTC

v_gene: TRBV27
len: 15
d_gene: -
j_gene: TRBJ1-5
abundance: -
CDR3aa: CASSKGRAGDQPQHF
CDR3nt: TGTGCCAGCTCAAAGGGGCGGGCTGGGGATCAGCCCCAGCATTTT

v_gene: TRBV27
len: 15
d_gene: -
j_gene: TRBJ2-5
abundance: -
CDR3aa: CASSSNRKTKETQYF
CDR3nt: TGTGCCAGCAGTTCGAACCGAAAAACAAAAGAGACCCAGTACTTC

v_gene: TRBV10-3
len: 14
d_gene: -
j_gene: TRBJ1-1
abundance: few
CDR3aa: CAISGRAGTTEAFF
CDR3nt: TGTGCCATCAGCGGCCGGGCTGGAACAACTGAAGCTTTCTTT

v_gene: TRBV7-9
len: 14
d_gene: -
j_gene: TRBJ1-2
abundance: few
CDR3aa: CASSAPEWDYGYTF
CDR3nt: TGTGCCAGCAGTGCGCCAGAATGGGACTATGGCTACACCTTC

v_gene: TRBV7-6
len: 16
d_gene: TRBD1
j_gene: TRBJ1-1
abundance: many
CDR3aa: CASSPWGQGSEGKAFF
CDR3nt: TGTGCCAGCAGCCCATGGGGACAGGGGTCTGAGGGGAAAGCTTTCTTT

v_gene: TRBV7-9
len: 16
d_gene: -
j_gene: TRBJ1-3
abundance: few
CDR3aa: CASSLLQGQRGNTIYF
CDR3nt: TGTGCCAGCAGCTTACTGCAGGGCCAGCGTGGAAACACCATATATTTT

v_gene: TRBV6-1
len: 13
d_gene: -
j_gene: TRBJ1-1
abundance: -
CDR3aa: CAIDRFEGTEAFF
CDR3nt: TGTGCCATCGACCGCTTCGAGGGGACTGAAGCTTTCTTT

v_gene: TRBV7-2
len: 15
d_gene: -
j_gene: TRBJ1-1
abundance: few
CDR3aa: CASSPHRSMNTEAFF
CDR3nt: TGTGCCAGCAGCCCCCACAGGAGCATGAACACTGAAGCTTTCTTT

v_gene: TRBV19
len: 12
d_gene: -
j_gene: TRBJ2-3
abundance: -
CDR3aa: CASSIAWGAQYF
CDR3nt: TGTGCCAGTAGTATAGCGTGGGGAGCGCAGTATTTT

v_gene: TRBV7-8
len: 16
d_gene: TRBD2
j_gene: TRBJ2-7
abundance: few
CDR3aa: CASSTLAGGSAYEQYF
CDR3nt: TGTGCCAGCAGCACGCTAGCGGGGGGATCCGCCTACGAGCAGTACTTC

v_gene: TRBV2
len: 13
d_gene: -
j_gene: TRBJ1-5
abundance: -
CDR3aa: CASMSVDDQPQHF
CDR3nt: TGTGCCAGCATGTCGGTCGATGATCAGCCCCAGCATTTT

v_gene: TRBV27
len: 13
d_gene: -
j_gene: TRBJ1-5
abundance: -
CDR3aa: CASSLGQWQPQHF
CDR3nt: TGTGCCAGCAGTTTGGGACAATGGCAGCCCCAGCATTTT

v_gene: TRBV9
len: 17
d_gene: TRBD2
j_gene: TRBJ2-3
abundance: -
CDR3aa: CASSSRLAGGPTDTQYF
CDR3nt: TGTGCCAGCAGCTCCCGACTAGCGGGGGGGCCCACAGATACGCAGTATTTT

v_gene: TRBV6-5
len: 15
d_gene: TRBD2
j_gene: TRBJ2-1
abundance: -
CDR3aa: CASSYGLAGYNEQFF
CDR3nt: TGTGCCAGCAGTTACGGACTAGCGGGCTACAATGAGCAGTTCTTC

v_gene: TRBV7-3
len: 24
d_gene: TRBD1
j_gene: TRBJ1-6
abundance: many
CDR3aa: CASSHNDRVVGLRGRDSYNSPLHF
CDR3nt: TGTGCCAGCAGCCACAACGACAGGGTTGTGGGGTTAAGGGGTCGGGACTCCTATAATTCACCCCTCCACTTT

v_gene: TRBV7-6
len: 14
d_gene: -
j_gene: TRBJ2-5
abundance: many
CDR3aa: CASSLAGSQETQYF
CDR3nt: TGTGCCAGCAGCTTGGCGGGATCACAAGAGACCCAGTACTTC

v_gene: TRBV12-3/TRBV12-4
len: 14
d_gene: -
j_gene: TRBJ2-5
abundance: few
CDR3aa: CASSLSGQQETQYF
CDR3nt: TGTGCCAGCAGTTTATCTGGACAGCAAGAGACCCAGTACTTC

v_gene: TRBV12-3/TRBV12-4
len: 12
d_gene: -
j_gene: TRBJ2-1
abundance: few
CDR3aa: CASSLGTREQFF
CDR3nt: TGTGCCAGCAGTTTAGGAACCCGGGAGCAGTTCTTC

v_gene: TRBV19
len: 13
d_gene: -
j_gene: TRBJ2-7
abundance: -
CDR3aa: CASSIWGLGEQYF
CDR3nt: TGTGCCAGTAGTATATGGGGGCTCGGCGAGCAGTACTTC

v_gene: TRBV4-2
len: 13
d_gene: -
j_gene: TRBJ2-7
abundance: few
CDR3aa: CASSQDRGNEQYF
CDR3nt: TGTGCCAGCAGCCAAGATCGGGGAAACGAGCAGTACTTC

v_gene: TRBV4-2
len: 16
d_gene: TRBD1
j_gene: TRBJ1-4
abundance: -
CDR3aa: CASSPGTAVTNEKLFF
CDR3nt: TGTGCCAGCAGCCCCGGGACAGCCGTAACTAATGAAAAACTGTTTTTT

v_gene: TRBV7-6
len: 13
d_gene: -
j_gene: TRBJ2-7
abundance: few
CDR3aa: CASSSTDAGEQYF
CDR3nt: TGTGCCAGCAGCTCCACCGACGCGGGGGAGCAGTACTTC

v_gene: TRBV10-2
len: 16
d_gene: TRBD1
j_gene: TRBJ1-2
abundance: once
CDR3aa: CASSESRGRFSYGYTF
CDR3nt: TGCGCCAGCAGTGAATCCAGGGGGCGGTTTAGCTATGGCTACACCTTC

v_gene: TRBV19
len: 17
d_gene: TRBD1
j_gene: TRBJ1-5
abundance: once
CDR3aa: CASSIDISGTGNQPQHF
CDR3nt: TGTGCCAGTAGTATAGATATATCCGGGACAGGGAATCAGCCCCAGCATTTT

v_gene: TRBV6-1
len: 14
d_gene: -
j_gene: TRBJ2-3
abundance: few
CDR3aa: CASSAAGSTDTQYF
CDR3nt: TGTGCCAGCAGTGCGGCCGGGAGCACAGATACGCAGTATTTT

v_gene: TRBV7-9
len: 17
d_gene: TRBD1
j_gene: TRBJ2-2
abundance: many
CDR3aa: CASSLELYRGTSGELFF
CDR3nt: TGTGCCAGCAGCTTAGAGTTGTACAGGGGTACGTCAGGGGAGCTGTTTTTT

v_gene: TRBV6-2/TRBV6-3
len: 15
d_gene: TRBD2
j_gene: TRBJ2-2
abundance: -
CDR3aa: CASTLWAGGPTELFF
CDR3nt: TGTGCCAGCACCCTCTGGGCGGGGGGTCCCACGGAGCTGTTTTTT

v_gene: TRBV28
len: 13
d_gene: -
j_gene: TRBJ1-5
abundance: -
CDR3aa: CASRTAGNQPQHF
CDR3nt: TGTGCCAGCAGGACGGCGGGGAATCAGCCCCAGCATTTT

v_gene: TRBV19
len: 14
d_gene: -
j_gene: TRBJ2-4
abundance: few
CDR3aa: CASSIAGPLNIQYF
CDR3nt: TGTGCCAGTAGTATAGCCGGGCCCCTAAACATTCAGTACTTC

v_gene: TRBV20-1
len: 15
d_gene: -
j_gene: TRBJ2-2
abundance: -
CDR3aa: CSARGETGGTGELFF
CDR3nt: TGCAGTGCTAGGGGGGAGACAGGAGGCACCGGGGAGCTGTTTTTT

v_gene: TRBV20-1
len: 14
d_gene: -
j_gene: TRBJ2-1
abundance: few
CDR3aa: CSAPTAPTYNEQFF
CDR3nt: TGCAGTGCCCCGACAGCTCCCACCTACAATGAGCAGTTCTTC

v_gene: TRBV28
len: 16
d_gene: -
j_gene: TRBJ1-3
abundance: few
CDR3aa: CASSLNQGFGGNTIYF
CDR3nt: TGTGCCAGCAGTTTAAATCAGGGATTCGGTGGAAACACCATATATTTT

v_gene: TRBV20-1
len: 16
d_gene: TRBD2
j_gene: TRBJ2-1
abundance: -
CDR3aa: CSARDRGLAGLDEQFF
CDR3nt: TGCAGTGCTAGAGATCGGGGACTAGCGGGGTTGGATGAGCAGTTCTTC

v_gene: TRBV20-1
len: 12
d_gene: -
j_gene: TRBJ2-2
abundance: -
CDR3aa: CSASEDTGELFF
CDR3nt: TGCAGTGCTAGTGAGGACACCGGGGAGCTGTTTTTT

v_gene: TRBV11-3
len: 14
d_gene: TRBD2
j_gene: TRBJ2-1
abundance: -
CDR3aa: CASSLAGGFNEQFF
CDR3nt: TGTGCCAGCAGCCTAGCGGGGGGCTTTAATGAGCAGTTCTTC

v_gene: TRBV4-2
len: 19
d_gene: -
j_gene: TRBJ2-2
abundance: -
CDR3aa: CASSQDLSLAGENTGELFF
CDR3nt: TGTGCCAGCAGCCAAGATCTTTCCCTCGCAGGCGAGAACACCGGGGAGCTGTTTTTT

v_gene: TRBV7-8
len: 20
d_gene: -
j_gene: TRBJ2-1
abundance: many
CDR3aa: CASSSTHQMGTGQGYNEQFF
CDR3nt: TGTGCCAGCAGCTCAACACACCAAATGGGGACCGGGCAGGGTTACAATGAGCAGTTCTTC

v_gene: TRBV12-3/TRBV12-4
len: 14
d_gene: -
j_gene: TRBJ2-2
abundance: few
CDR3aa: CASSFTVGAGELFF
CDR3nt: TGTGCCAGCAGTTTCACGGTTGGCGCCGGGGAGCTGTTTTTT

v_gene: TRBV7-2
len: 16
d_gene: TRBD1
j_gene: TRBJ2-1
abundance: many
CDR3aa: CASSLRGQGVSNEQFF
CDR3nt: TGTGCCAGCAGCTTAAGGGGCCAGGGGGTTAGCAATGAGCAGTTCTTC

v_gene: TRBV27
len: 13
d_gene: -
j_gene: TRBJ1-1
abundance: many
CDR3aa: CASSFSGQWKAFF
CDR3nt: TGTGCCAGCAGTTTCTCCGGTCAGTGGAAAGCTTTCTTT

v_gene: TRBV6-1
len: 15
d_gene: TRBD1
j_gene: TRBJ2-3
abundance: few
CDR3aa: CASSVDRATTDTQYF
CDR3nt: TGTGCCAGCAGTGTAGACAGGGCGACCACAGATACGCAGTATTTT

v_gene: TRBV7-9
len: 15
d_gene: -
j_gene: TRBJ1-5
abundance: -
CDR3aa: CASSSLLQGNQPQHF
CDR3nt: TGTGCCAGCAGCTCCCTTTTGCAGGGGAATCAGCCCCAGCATTTT

v_gene: TRBV7-2
len: 15
d_gene: TRBD1
j_gene: TRBJ1-4
abundance: -
CDR3aa: CASSPRDRDVEKLFF
CDR3nt: TGTGCCAGCAGCCCACGGGACAGGGATGTTGAAAAACTGTTTTTT

v_gene: TRBV7-9
len: 15
d_gene: TRBD2
j_gene: TRBJ2-1
abundance: few
CDR3aa: CASSSTSGGRDEQFF
CDR3nt: TGTGCCAGCAGCTCTACTAGCGGGGGCAGGGATGAGCAGTTCTTC

v_gene: TRBV7-2
len: 13
d_gene: -
j_gene: TRBJ2-3
abundance: many
CDR3aa: CASSYQGGDTQYF
CDR3nt: TGTGCCAGCAGCTACCAAGGGGGGGATACGCAGTATTTT

v_gene: TRBV27
len: 15
d_gene: -
j_gene: TRBJ2-1
abundance: -
CDR3aa: CASSLTAGSYNEQFF
CDR3nt: TGTGCCAGCAGTTTAACAGCAGGCTCCTACAATGAGCAGTTCTTC

v_gene: TRBV15
len: 16
d_gene: -
j_gene: TRBJ2-1
abundance: -
CDR3aa: CATSRGGRGLVNEQFF
CDR3nt: TGTGCCACCAGCAGAGGGGGAAGGGGGTTGGTCAATGAGCAGTTCTTC

v_gene: TRBV7-6
len: 16
d_gene: -
j_gene: TRBJ1-1
abundance: many
CDR3aa: CASSLGGVLSNTEAFF
CDR3nt: TGTGCCAGCAGCTTAGGAGGGGTCTTATCGAACACTGAAGCTTTCTTT

v_gene: TRBV19
len: 13
d_gene: -
j_gene: TRBJ1-2
abundance: -
CDR3aa: CASSAATAYGYTF
CDR3nt: TGTGCCAGTAGTGCCGCGACGGCCTATGGCTACACCTTC

v_gene: TRBV20-1
len: 15
d_gene: TRBD1
j_gene: TRBJ1-5
abundance: once
CDR3aa: CSASFRGGPYQAQHF
CDR3nt: TGCAGTGCTAGTTTCAGGGGGGGCCCTTATCAAGCCCAGCATTTT

v_gene: TRBV4-2
len: 16
d_gene: TRBD1
j_gene: TRBJ2-2
abundance: -
CDR3aa: CASSQDGTGYTGELFF
CDR3nt: TGTGCCAGCAGCCAAGACGGGACAGGGTACACCGGGGAGCTGTTTTTT

v_gene: TRBV10-3
len: 13
d_gene: -
j_gene: TRBJ2-7
abundance: few
CDR3aa: CAIWVGGAYEQYF
CDR3nt: TGTGCCATCTGGGTAGGGGGGGCTTACGAGCAGTACTTC

v_gene: TRBV10-3
len: 15
d_gene: TRBD1
j_gene: TRBJ1-4
abundance: -
CDR3aa: CAISERTGVNEKLFF
CDR3nt: TGTGCCATCAGTGAGAGGACAGGGGTTAATGAAAAACTGTTTTTT

v_gene: TRBV6-1
len: 14
d_gene: -
j_gene: TRBJ1-6
abundance: few
CDR3aa: CASSPGTYVFTLHF
CDR3nt: TGTGCCAGCAGCCCGGGGACTTACGTATTCACCCTCCACTTT